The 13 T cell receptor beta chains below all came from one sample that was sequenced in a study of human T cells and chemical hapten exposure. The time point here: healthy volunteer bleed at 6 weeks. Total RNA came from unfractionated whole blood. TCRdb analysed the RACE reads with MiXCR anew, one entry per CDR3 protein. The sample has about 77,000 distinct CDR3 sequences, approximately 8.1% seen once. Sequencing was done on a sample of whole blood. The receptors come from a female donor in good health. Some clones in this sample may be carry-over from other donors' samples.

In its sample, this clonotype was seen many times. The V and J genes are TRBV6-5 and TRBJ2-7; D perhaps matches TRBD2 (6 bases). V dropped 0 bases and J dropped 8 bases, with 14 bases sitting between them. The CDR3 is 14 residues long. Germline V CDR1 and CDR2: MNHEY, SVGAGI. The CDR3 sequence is CASSYSQLGGKQYF. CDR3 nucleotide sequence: TGTGCCAGCAGTTACTCGCAGCTCGGGGGAAAGCAGTACTTC.

CDR3 sequence reads: CASSLRQRPHRGEQYF. The CDR3 coding sequence is TGTGCCAGCAGTTTGCGCCAAAGACCGCACAGGGGCGAGCAGTACTTC. The V call is TRBV12-3 or TRBV12-4, the J call TRBJ2-7; the match to TRBD1 covers 7 bases. The CDR3 covers 16 residues. The ends lost 3 bases at V and 6 bases at J; junction bases unmatched: 14.

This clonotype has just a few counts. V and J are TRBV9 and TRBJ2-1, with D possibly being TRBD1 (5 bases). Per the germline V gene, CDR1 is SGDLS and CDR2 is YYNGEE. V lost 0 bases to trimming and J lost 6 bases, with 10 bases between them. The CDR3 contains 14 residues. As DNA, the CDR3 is TGTGCCAGCAGCGTAGAAGTCAGGGTCAATGAGCAGTTCTTC. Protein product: CASSVEVRVNEQFF.

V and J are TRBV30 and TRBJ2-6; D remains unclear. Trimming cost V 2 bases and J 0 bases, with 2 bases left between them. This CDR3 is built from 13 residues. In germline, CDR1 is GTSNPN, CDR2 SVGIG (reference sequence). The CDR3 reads CAWSPSGANVLTF. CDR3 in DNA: TGTGCCTGGAGTCCCTCTGGGGCCAACGTCCTGACTTTC. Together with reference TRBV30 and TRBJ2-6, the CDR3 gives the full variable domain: SQTIHQWPATLVQPVGSPLSLECTVEGTSNPNLYWYRQAAGRGLQLLFYSVGIGQISSEVPQNLSASRPQDRQFILSSKKLLLSDSGFYLCAWSPSGANVLTFGAGSRLTVL.

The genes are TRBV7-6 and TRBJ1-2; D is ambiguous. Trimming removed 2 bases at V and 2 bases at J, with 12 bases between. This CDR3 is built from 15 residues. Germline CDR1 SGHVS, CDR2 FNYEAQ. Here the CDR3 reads CASSLRPDLNYGYTF. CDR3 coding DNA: TGTGCCAGCAGCTTAAGGCCCGATCTAAACTATGGCTACACCTTC.

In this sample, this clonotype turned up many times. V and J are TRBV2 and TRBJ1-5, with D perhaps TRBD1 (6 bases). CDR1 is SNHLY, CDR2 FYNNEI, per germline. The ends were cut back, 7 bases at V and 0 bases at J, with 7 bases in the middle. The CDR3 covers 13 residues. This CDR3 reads CASNRDSNQPQHF. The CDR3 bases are TGTGCCAGCAACAGGGATAGCAATCAGCCCCAGCATTTT.

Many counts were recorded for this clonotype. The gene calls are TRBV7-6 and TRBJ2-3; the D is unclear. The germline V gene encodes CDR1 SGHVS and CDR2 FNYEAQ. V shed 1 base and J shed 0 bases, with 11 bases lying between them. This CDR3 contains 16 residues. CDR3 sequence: CASSLGPTTSTDTQYF. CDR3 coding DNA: TGTGCCAGCAGCTTAGGCCCAACTACTAGCACAGATACGCAGTATTTT.

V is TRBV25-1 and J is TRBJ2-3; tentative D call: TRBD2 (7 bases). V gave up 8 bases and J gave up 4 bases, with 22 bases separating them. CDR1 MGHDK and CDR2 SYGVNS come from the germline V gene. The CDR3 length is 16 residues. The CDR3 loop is CASAFPLAGAADTQYF. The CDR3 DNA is TGTGCCAGCGCTTTTCCCCTTGCGGGGGCTGCAGATACGCAGTATTTT.

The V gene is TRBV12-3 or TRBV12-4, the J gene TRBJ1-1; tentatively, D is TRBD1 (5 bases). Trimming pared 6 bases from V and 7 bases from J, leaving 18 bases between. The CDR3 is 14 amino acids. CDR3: CASRVSGLRGEAFF. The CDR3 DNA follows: TGTGCCAGCAGAGTATCGGGGCTTAGAGGTGAAGCTTTCTTT.

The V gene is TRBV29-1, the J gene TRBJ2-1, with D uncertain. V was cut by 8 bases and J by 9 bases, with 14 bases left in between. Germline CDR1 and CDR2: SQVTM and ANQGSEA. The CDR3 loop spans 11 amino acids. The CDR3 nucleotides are TGCAGCATCAGACTGGGCGTTGAGCAGTTCTTC. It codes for CSIRLGVEQFF.

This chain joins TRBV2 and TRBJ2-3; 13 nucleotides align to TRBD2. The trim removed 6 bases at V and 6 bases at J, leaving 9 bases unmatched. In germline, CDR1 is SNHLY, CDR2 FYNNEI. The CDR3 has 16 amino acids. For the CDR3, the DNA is TGTGCCAGCAGGGGGACTAGCGGGGCTCCTACGGATACGCAGTATTTT. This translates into CASRGTSGAPTDTQYF.

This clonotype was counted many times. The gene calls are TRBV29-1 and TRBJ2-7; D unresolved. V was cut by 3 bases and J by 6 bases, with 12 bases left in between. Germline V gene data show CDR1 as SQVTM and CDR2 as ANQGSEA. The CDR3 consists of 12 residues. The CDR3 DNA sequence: TGCAGCGTTGATTGTCAGCCTAGCGAGCAGTACTTC. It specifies CSVDCQPSEQYF.

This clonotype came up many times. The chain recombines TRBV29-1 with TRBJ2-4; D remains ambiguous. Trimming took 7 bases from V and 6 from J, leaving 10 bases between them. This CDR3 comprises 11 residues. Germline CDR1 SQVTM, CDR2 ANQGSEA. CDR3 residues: CSGGSANIQYF. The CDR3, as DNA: TGCAGCGGAGGCAGCGCAAACATTCAGTACTTC.